This T cell receptor beta chain comes out of a study of blood T cells in healthy people across ages. As to this clonotype: Its matching antigen is unknown.

Germline V CDR1 and CDR2: LGHNA, YNFKEQ. The CDR3 covers 16 residues. V gave up 6 bases and J gave up 5 bases; unmatched junction bases: 12. Whole-study results and caveats: With age, beta diversity per million T cells declined roughly linearly, significantly by around 43.

Whenever a sample was processed, at least 6 million PBMCs were isolated. A sample-barcoded 5' primer and a J-beta primer mix were used in a second PCR of roughly 7 to 11 cycles. In TCRdb, the 5' RACE reads were re-called with MiXCR into one record per CDR3 protein. The repertoire has just over 800,000 distinct CDR3 sequences, less than 80% of them found once; the top ten carry about a quarter. The receptor was isolated from a man aged 25-45 years in good health. The V call is TRBV4-2, the J call TRBJ2-1; 8 nucleotides match TRBD2. The specimen sequenced was blood. In DNA, the CDR3 is TGTGCCAGCAGTCTCCCGGGACTAGGCTCTAACAATGAGCAGTTCTTC. Its protein is CASSLPGLGSNNEQFF.